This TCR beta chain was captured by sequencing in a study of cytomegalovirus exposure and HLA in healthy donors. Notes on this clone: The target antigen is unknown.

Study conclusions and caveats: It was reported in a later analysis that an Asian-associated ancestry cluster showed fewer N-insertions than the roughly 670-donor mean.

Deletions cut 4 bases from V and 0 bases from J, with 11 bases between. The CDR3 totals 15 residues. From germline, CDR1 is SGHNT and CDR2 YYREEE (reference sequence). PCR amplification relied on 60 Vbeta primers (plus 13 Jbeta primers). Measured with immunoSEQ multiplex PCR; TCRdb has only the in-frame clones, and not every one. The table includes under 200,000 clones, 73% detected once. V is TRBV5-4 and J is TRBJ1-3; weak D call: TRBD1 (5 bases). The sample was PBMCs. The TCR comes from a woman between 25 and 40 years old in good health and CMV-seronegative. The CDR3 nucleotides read TGTGCCAGCAGCATATACAGGATCTCTGGAAACACCATATATTTT. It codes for CASSIYRISGNTIYF.